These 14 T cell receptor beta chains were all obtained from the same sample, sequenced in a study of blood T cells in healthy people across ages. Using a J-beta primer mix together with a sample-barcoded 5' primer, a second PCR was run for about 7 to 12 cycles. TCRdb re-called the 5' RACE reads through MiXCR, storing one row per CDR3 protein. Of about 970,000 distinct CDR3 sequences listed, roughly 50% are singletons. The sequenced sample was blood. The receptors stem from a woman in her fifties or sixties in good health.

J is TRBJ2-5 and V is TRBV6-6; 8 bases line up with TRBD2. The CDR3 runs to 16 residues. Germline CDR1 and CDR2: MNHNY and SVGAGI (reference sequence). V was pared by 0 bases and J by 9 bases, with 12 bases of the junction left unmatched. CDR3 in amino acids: CASSYSPGTRAGAQYF. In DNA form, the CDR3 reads TGTGCCAGCAGTTACTCCCCAGGGACTAGAGCAGGGGCCCAGTACTTC.

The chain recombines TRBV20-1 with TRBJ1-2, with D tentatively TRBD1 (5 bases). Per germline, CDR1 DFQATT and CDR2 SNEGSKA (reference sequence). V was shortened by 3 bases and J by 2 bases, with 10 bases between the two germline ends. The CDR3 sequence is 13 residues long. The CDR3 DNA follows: TGCAGTGCTAGTCCACGGGACAACTATGGCTACACCTTC. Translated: CSASPRDNYGYTF.

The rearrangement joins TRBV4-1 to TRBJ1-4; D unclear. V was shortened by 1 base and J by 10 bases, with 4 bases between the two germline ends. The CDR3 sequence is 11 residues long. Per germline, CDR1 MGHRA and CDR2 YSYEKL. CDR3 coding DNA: TGCGCCAGCAGCCAAGCGGGAAAACTGTTTTTT. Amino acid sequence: CASSQAGKLFF.

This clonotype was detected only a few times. As DNA, the CDR3 is TGTGCCAGCAGTTTACTAGGACAGGGATTTGGGACTGAAGCTTTCTTT. This sequence encodes CASSLLGQGFGTEAFF. The rearrangement links TRBV27 to TRBJ1-1; TRBD1 aligns across 8 bases. The CDR3 is 16 amino acids. The germline CDR1 and CDR2 sequences are MNHEY and SMNVEV (reference sequence). V was clipped by 2 bases and J by 5 bases; unmatched bases: 10.

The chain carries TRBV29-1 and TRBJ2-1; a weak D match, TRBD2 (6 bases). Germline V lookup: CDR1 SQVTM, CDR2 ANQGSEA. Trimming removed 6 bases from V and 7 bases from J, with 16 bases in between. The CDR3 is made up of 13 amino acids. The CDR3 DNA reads TGCAGCGTGGTGCATCGGAGGGGTAATGAGCAGTTCTTC. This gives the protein CSVVHRRGNEQFF.

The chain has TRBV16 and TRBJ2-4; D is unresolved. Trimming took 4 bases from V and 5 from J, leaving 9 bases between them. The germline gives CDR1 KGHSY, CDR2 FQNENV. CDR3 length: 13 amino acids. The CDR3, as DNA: TGTGCCAGCAGCCTGCTTCTGCAAAACATTCAGTACTTC. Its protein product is CASSLLLQNIQYF.

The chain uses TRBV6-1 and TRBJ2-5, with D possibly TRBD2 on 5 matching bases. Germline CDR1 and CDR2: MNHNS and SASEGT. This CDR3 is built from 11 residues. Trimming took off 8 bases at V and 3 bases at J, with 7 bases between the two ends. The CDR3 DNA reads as TGTGCCAGCCGGGGAGAAGAGACCCAGTACTTC. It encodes CASRGEETQYF.

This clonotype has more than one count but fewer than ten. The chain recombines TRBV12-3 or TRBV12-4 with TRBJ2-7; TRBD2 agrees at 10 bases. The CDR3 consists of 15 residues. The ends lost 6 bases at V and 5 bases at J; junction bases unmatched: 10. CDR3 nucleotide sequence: TGTGCCAGCAGCCTCAGACTAGCGGGTCCACACGAGCAGTACTTC. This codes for CASSLRLAGPHEQYF.

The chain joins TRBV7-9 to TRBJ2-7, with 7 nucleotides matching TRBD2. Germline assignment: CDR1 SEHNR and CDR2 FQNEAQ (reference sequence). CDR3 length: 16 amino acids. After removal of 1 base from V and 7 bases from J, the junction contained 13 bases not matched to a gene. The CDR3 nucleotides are TGTGCCAGCAGCTTAGATTCCGGACTAGAGGTGTTTGAGCAGTACTTC. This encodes CASSLDSGLEVFEQYF.

DNA for the CDR3: TGTGCCACGCCTAGTGGAGGGATGACAGATACGCAGTATTTT. Translating gives CATPSGGMTDTQYF. The V call is TRBV7-9, the J call TRBJ2-3; D is possibly TRBD2 (6 bases). CDR1 and CDR2 from the germline V gene are SEHNR and FQNEAQ (reference sequence). The V end was cut by 10 bases, the J end by 3 bases, with 17 bases between. The CDR3 has 14 amino acids.

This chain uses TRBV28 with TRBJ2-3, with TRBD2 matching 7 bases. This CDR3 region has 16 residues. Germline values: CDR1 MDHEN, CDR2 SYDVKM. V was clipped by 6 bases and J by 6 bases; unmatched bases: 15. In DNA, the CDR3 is TGTGCCAGCAGGAGCATAGCGGGCTTTGGGGGGGATACGCAGTATTTT. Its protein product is CASRSIAGFGGDTQYF.

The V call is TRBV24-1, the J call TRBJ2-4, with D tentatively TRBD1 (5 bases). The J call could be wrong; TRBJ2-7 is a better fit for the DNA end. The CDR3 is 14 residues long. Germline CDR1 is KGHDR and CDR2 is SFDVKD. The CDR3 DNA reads TGTGCCACCAGTGATCCAGGGTCCGGTTACGAGCAGTACTTC. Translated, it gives CATSDPGSGYEQYF.

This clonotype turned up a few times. CDR3 DNA: TGTGCCAGCAGCTTAGTGGGTAGCGGTAATTCCTACGAGCAGTACTTC. Amino acids: CASSLVGSGNSYEQYF. This chain links TRBV7-2 with TRBJ2-7; perhaps TRBD2 as D (6 bases). CDR3 length: 16 residues. Germline CDR1 reads SGHTA; CDR2 reads FQGNSA. V was shortened by 1 base and J by 1 base, with 14 bases between the two germline ends.

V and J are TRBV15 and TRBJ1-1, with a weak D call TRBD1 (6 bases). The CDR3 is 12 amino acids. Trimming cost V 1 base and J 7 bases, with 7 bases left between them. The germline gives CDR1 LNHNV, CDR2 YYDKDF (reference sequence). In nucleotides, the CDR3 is TGTGCCACCAGCAGAGGAGGGGGTGAAGCTTTCTTT. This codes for CATSRGGGEAFF.